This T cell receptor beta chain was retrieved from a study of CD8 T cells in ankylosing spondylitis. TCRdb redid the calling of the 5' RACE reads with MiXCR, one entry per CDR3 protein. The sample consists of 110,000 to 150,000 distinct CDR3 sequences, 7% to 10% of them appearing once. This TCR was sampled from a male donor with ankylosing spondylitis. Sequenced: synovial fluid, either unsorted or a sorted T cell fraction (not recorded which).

The DNA for the CDR3 is TGCGCCAGCAGCTTTACTACAGGGGTGAACACTGAAGCTTTCTTT. Translation: CASSFTTGVNTEAFF. The V and J genes are TRBV5-1 and TRBJ1-1; 7 bases fit TRBD1. The junction had 4 bases not matched to a gene; V was cut back by 2 bases and J by 0 bases. Germline loops: CDR1 SGHRS, CDR2 YFSETQ. CDR3 size: 15 residues.